This TCR beta chain appears in the sequencing data of a study of T cell responses to AZD1222 COVID-19 vaccine. The ends were cut back, 5 bases at V and 1 base at J, with 11 bases in the middle. There are 14 residues in the CDR3. Germline loops: CDR1 SGHAT, CDR2 FQDESV (reference sequence). About this clone: Its target is not known.

TCRdb's copy holds only in-frame clones and misses some; the assay was immunoSEQ multiplex PCR. Of roughly 120,000 clones listed, around 92% are singletons. Study-wide results and caveats: Donors, mostly white British, included more females; clonal diversity was possibly underestimated. Along spike, vaccine-associated CD4 TCRs were found throughout, with dominance at 160-218 and 743-854.

The sequencing here drew on peripheral blood, taken 28 days after the second AZD1222 dose. The V gene is TRBV11-1, the J gene TRBJ1-1; possible D gene TRBD1, 5 bases. The receptor comes from an adult who received the AZD1222 COVID-19 vaccine. The CDR3 DNA reads as TGTGCCAGCAGCCCCGGGGGGGGGAACACTGAAGCTTTCTTT. It specifies CASSPGGGNTEAFF.